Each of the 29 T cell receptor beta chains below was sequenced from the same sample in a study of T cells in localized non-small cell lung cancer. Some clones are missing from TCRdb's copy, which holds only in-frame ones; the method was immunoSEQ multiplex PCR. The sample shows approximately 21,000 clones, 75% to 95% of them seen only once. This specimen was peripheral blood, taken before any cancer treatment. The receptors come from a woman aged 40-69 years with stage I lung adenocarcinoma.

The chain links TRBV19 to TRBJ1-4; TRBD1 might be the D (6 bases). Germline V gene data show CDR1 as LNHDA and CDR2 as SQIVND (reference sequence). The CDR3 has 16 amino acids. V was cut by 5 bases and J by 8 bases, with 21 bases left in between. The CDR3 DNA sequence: TGTGCCAGTAGTCCCAGGGGCCCGGGGCCAGGGGAAAAACTGTTTTTT. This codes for CASSPRGPGPGEKLFF.

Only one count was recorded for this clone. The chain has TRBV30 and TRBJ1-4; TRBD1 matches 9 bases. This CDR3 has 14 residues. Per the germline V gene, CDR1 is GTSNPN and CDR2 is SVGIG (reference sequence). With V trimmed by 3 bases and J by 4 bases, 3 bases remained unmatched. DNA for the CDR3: TGTGCCTGGAGGGGGACAGGGATTAATGAAAAACTGTTTTTT. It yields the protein CAWRGTGINEKLFF. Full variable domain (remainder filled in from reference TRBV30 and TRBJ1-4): SQTIHQWPATLVQPVGSPLSLECTVEGTSNPNLYWYRQAAGRGLQLLFYSVGIGQISSEVPQNLSASRPQDRQFILSSKKLLLSDSGFYLCAWRGTGINEKLFFGSGTQLSVL.

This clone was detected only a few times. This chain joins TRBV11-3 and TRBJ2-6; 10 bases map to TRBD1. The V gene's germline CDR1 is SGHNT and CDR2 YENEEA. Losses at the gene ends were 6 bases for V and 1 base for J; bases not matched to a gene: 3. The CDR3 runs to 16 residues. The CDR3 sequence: CASREGQGSGANVLTF. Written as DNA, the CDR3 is TGTGCCAGCAGAGAGGGACAGGGGTCTGGGGCCAACGTCCTGACTTTC.

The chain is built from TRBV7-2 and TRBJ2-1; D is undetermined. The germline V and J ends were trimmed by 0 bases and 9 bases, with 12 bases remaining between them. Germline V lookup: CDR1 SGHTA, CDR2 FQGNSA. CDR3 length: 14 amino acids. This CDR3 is CASSLARDLGEQFF. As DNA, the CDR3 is TGTGCCAGCAGCTTAGCGCGAGACTTGGGTGAGCAGTTCTTC.

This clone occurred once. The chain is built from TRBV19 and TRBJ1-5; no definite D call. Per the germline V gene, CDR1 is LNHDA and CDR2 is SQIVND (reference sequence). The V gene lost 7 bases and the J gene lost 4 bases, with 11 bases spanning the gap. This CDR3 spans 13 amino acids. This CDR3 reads CASNGQTNQPQHF. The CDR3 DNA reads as TGTGCCAGTAATGGGCAGACTAATCAGCCCCAGCATTTT.

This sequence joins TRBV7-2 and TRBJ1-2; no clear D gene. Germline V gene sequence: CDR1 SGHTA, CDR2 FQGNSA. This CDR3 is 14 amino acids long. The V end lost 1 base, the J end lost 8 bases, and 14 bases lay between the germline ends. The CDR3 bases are TGTGCCAGCAGCTTAGTCCCCATTAAGGGAGGCTACACCTTC. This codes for CASSLVPIKGGYTF.

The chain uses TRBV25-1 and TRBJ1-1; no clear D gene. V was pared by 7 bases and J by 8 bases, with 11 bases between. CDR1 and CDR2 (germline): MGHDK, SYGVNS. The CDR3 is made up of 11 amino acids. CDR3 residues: CASTENREAFF. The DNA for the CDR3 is TGTGCCAGCACCGAAAATAGGGAAGCTTTCTTT.

The CDR3 DNA reads TGTGCCAGCACCGTAGGGTCCGAACTAGCTGGTCTCTACGAGCAGTACTTC. Protein: CASTVGSELAGLYEQYF. This chain links TRBV11-2 with TRBJ2-7; perhaps TRBD2 as D (6 bases). The CDR3 is made up of 17 amino acids. CDR1 and CDR2 from the germline V gene are SGHAT and FQNNGV. V was trimmed by 7 bases and J by 3 bases, leaving 25 bases between them.

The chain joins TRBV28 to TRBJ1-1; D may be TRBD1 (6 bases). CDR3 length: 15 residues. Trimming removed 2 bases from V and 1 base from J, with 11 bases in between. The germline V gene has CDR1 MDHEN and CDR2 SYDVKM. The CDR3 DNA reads TGTGCCAGCAGTTTAAGGAGGACAGCGAACACTGAAGCTTTCTTT. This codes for CASSLRRTANTEAFF. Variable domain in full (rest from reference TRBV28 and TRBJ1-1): DVKVTQSSRYLVKRTGEKVFLECVQDMDHENMFWYRQDPGLGLRLIYFSYDVKMKEKGDIPEGYSVSREKKERFSLILESASTNQTSMYLCASSLRRTANTEAFFGQGTRLTVV.

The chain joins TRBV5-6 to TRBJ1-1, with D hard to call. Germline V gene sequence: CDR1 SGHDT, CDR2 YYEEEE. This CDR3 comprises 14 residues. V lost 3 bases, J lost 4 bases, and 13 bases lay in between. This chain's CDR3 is CASSSRTWATEAFF. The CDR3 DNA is TGTGCCAGCAGCTCCAGGACGTGGGCCACTGAAGCTTTCTTT.

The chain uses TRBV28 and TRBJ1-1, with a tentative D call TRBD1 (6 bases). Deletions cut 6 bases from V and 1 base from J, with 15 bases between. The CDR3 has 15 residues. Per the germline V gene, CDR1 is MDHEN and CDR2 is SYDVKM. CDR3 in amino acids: CASSTGGPWNTEAFF. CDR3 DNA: TGTGCCAGCAGCACGGGGGGGCCCTGGAACACTGAAGCTTTCTTT. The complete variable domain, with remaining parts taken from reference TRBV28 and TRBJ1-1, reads DVKVTQSSRYLVKRTGEKVFLECVQDMDHENMFWYRQDPGLGLRLIYFSYDVKMKEKGDIPEGYSVSREKKERFSLILESASTNQTSMYLCASSTGGPWNTEAFFGQGTRLTVV.

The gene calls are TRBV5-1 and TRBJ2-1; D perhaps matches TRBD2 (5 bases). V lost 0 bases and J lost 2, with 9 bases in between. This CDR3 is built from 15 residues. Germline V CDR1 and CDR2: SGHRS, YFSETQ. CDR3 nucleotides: TGCGCCAGCAGCTTGGTCAGCGGACCCTACAATGAGCAGTTCTTC. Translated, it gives CASSLVSGPYNEQFF.

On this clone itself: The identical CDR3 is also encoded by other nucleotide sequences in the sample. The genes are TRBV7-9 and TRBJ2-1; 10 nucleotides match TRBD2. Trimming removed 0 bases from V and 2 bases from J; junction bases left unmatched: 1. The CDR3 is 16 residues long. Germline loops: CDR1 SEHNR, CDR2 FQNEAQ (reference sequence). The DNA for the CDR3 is TGTGCCAGCAGCTTAGCACTAGCGGGGACCTACAATGAGCAGTTCTTC. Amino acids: CASSLALAGTYNEQFF.

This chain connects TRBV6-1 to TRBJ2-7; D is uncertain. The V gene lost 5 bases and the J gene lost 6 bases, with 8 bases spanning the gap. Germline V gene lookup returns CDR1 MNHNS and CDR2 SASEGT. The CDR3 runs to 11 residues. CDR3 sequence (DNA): TGTGCCAGCAGTTCTCTGGGCGAGCAGTACTTC. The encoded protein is CASSSLGEQYF.

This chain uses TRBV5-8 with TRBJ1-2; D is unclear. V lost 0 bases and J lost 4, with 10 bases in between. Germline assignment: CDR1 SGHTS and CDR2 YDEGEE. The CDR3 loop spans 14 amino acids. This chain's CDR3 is CASSLVGRSYGYTF. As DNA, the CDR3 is TGTGCCAGCAGCTTGGTCGGCCGCTCCTATGGCTACACCTTC.

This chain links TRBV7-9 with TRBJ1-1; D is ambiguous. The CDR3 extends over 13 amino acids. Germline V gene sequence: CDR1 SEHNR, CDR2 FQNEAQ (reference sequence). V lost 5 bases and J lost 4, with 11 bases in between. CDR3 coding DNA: TGTGCCAGCAGCGCCCAAGGGAGCACTGAAGCTTTCTTT. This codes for CASSAQGSTEAFF.

The CDR3 here is CATSRAPPGGQQYF. The CDR3 DNA is TGTGCCACCAGCAGAGCCCCCCCAGGGGGCCAGCAGTACTTC. V and J are TRBV15 and TRBJ2-7; the match to TRBD1 covers 8 bases. Germline-derived CDR1 and CDR2 are LNHNV and YYDKDF (reference sequence). CDR3 length: 14 residues. With 1 base clipped from V and 8 bases from J, the junction kept 7 bases outside the gene matches. Full variable domain (missing parts from reference TRBV15 and TRBJ2-7): DAMVIQNPRYQVTQFGKPVTLSCSQTLNHNVMYWYQQKSSQAPKLLFHYYDKDFNNEADTPDNFQSRRPNTSFCFLDIRSPGLGDTAMYLCATSRAPPGGQQYFGPGTRLTVT.

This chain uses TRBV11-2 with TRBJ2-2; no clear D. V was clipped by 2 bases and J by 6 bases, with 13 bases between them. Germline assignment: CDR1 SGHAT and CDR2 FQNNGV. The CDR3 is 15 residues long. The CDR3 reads CASSLMGTASGELFF. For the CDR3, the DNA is TGTGCCAGCAGCTTAATGGGTACGGCCTCCGGGGAGCTGTTTTTT.

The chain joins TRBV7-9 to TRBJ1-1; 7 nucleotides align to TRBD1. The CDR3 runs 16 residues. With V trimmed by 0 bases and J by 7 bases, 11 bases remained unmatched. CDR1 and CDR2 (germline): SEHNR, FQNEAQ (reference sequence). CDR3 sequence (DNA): TGTGCCAGCAGCTTAGCGACAGGGTCTACCCTAGGTGAAGCTTTCTTT. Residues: CASSLATGSTLGEAFF.

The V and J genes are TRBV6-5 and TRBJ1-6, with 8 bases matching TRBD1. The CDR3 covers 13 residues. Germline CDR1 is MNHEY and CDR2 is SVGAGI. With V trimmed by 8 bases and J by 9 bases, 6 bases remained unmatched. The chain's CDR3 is CASQTGVGSPLHF. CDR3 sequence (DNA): TGTGCCAGCCAGACAGGGGTCGGTTCACCCCTCCACTTT.

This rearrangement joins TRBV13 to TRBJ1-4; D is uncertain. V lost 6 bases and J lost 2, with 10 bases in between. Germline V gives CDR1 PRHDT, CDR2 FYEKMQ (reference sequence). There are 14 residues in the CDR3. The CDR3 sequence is CASSSGLTNEKLFF. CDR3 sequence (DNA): TGTGCCAGCAGTTCGGGATTGACTAATGAAAAACTGTTTTTT.

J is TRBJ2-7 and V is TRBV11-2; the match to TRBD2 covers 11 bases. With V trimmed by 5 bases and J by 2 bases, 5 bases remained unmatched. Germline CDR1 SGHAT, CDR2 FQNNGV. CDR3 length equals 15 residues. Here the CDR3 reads CASSGLAGVPYEQYF. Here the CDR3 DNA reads TGTGCCAGCAGCGGACTAGCGGGTGTGCCCTACGAGCAGTACTTC.

CDR3: CTSSQDEAGGSLWGQYF. CDR3 nucleotide sequence: TGCACCAGCAGCCAAGATGAGGCGGGAGGGTCCCTCTGGGGGCAGTATTTT. This chain uses TRBV1 with TRBJ2-3; the table's TRBD2 call for D was not verified on the DNA. TRBV1 is given as a pseudogene. CDR3 size: 17 residues.

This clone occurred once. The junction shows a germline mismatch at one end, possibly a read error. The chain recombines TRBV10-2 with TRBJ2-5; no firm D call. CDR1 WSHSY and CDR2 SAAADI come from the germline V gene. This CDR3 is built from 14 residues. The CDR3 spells CASASTGLQGTQYF. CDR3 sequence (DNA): TGCGCCAGCGCCTCGACTGGCCTCCAAGGGACCCAGTACTTC.

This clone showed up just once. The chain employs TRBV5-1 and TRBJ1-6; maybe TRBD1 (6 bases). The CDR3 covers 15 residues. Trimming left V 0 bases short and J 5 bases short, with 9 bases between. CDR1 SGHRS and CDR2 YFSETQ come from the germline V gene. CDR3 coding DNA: TGCGCCAGCAGCTTGGCCCCAGGGGATAATTCACCCCTCCACTTT. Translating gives CASSLAPGDNSPLHF.

CDR3 sequence reads: CASSPQANSAYEQYF. The DNA of the CDR3 is TGTGCCAGCTCACCACAGGCGAACTCGGCTTACGAGCAGTACTTC. The chain couples TRBV18 to TRBJ2-7; no reliable D call. The V and J ends lost 1 base and 4 bases respectively, with 14 bases between them. From germline, CDR1 is KGHSH and CDR2 LQKENI. CDR3 length equals 15 residues.

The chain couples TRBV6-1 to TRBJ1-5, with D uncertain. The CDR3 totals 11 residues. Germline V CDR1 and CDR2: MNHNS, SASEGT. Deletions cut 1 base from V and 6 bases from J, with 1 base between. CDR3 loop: CASSEGQPQHF. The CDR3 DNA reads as TGTGCCAGCAGTGAAGGTCAGCCCCAGCATTTT.

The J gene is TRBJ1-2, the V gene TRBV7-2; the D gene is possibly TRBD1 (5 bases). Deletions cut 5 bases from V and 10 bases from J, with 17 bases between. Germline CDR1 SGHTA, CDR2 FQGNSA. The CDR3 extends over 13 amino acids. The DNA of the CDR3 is TGTGCCAGCAGCCAGGGCCACCCAGATTCCTACACCTTC. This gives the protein CASSQGHPDSYTF.

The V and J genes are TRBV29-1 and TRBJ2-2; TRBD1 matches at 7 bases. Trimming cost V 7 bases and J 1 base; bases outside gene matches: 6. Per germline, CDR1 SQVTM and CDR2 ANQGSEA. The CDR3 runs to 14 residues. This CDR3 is CSAGRQGNTGELFF. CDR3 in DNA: TGCAGCGCTGGAAGACAGGGGAACACCGGGGAGCTGTTTTTT.